This T cell receptor beta chain was found in a study of T cell changes during pregnancy in multiple sclerosis (dated by TCRdb to between 2018 and 2020). General notes on the study: In women with multiple sclerosis, the researchers looked at how the T cell repertoire shifted as pregnancy progressed.

Library preparation was by the immunoSEQ multiplex PCR assay. TCRdb took over this immuneACCESS table, retaining in-frame rearrangements with V and J assigned. Such tables are incomplete; in checked studies, under half of the missing clones stem from an unresolved V gene, and the remainder is unexplained. The table for this sample lists tens of thousands of clones; around 89% of them were counted only once. Approximately 0.88% of the sample belongs to the ten largest clones. CDR1 and CDR2 are drawn from the germline V gene: SGHTA, FQGNSA. The CDR3 holds 12 amino acids from the cysteine to the phenylalanine. CDR3 DNA only is kept here, 36 bases in frame from base 1. V loses 5 bases, J loses 8 bases, and the germline ends lie 9 bases apart. To note about this clone: What this receptor recognizes is not known. One base away there is no much larger clone; base qualities are not given.

This receptor was taken from a female donor in good health, enrolled as a control in a pregnancy study. The source was peripheral blood, collected in the first trimester of pregnancy. The chain employs TRBV7-2 and TRBJ1-4, with no confident D gene call. For the CDR3, the sequence is CASSDYSEKLFF. The bases are TGTGCCAGCAGCGATTATAGCGAAAAACTGTTTTTT.